The 32 T cell receptor beta chains given below trace back to one sample, sequenced in a study of CD8 T cells in Susac syndrome. Reverse transcription of roughly 0.5 to 1 ug RNA was performed with random hexamers. From the immunoSEQ multiplex PCR reads, TCRdb called clonotypes with MiXCR, one entry per CDR3 protein. The table shows a few hundred thousand distinct CDR3 sequences, with approximately 85% occurring only once. The sequenced material came from CD8+ T cells from PBMCs. All receptors derive from a human donor with multiple sclerosis.

The V and J genes are TRBV16 and TRBJ1-5, with D tentatively TRBD1 (6 bases). Trimming removed 0 bases at V and 6 bases at J, with 12 bases between. This CDR3 is built from 15 residues. The germline CDR1 and CDR2 sequences are KGHSY and FQNENV. In DNA form, the CDR3 reads TGTGCCAGCAGCCAATCAGGCAGGGGCGGTCAGCCCCAGCATTTT. This translates into CASSQSGRGGQPQHF.

The CDR3 here is CASSRDSEGNTIYF. CDR3 coding DNA: TGTGCCAGCAGCCGCGACTCGGAAGGAAACACCATATATTTT. V is TRBV6-5 and J is TRBJ1-3; D uncertain. CDR3 size: 14 residues. Germline V CDR1 and CDR2: MNHEY, SVGAGI. V was shortened by 6 bases and J by 4 bases, with 13 bases between the two germline ends.

The V and J genes are TRBV11-2 and TRBJ2-1; 16 nucleotides line up with TRBD2. Germline values: CDR1 SGHAT, CDR2 FQNNGV. The CDR3 is 16 residues long. J lost 9 bases, V lost 3 bases, and 5 bases had no gene match. CDR3 coding DNA: TGTGCCAGCAGCTTGGGACTAGCGGGAGGGGTAAGTGAGCAGTTCTTC. As protein: CASSLGLAGGVSEQFF.

The chain joins TRBV7-2 to TRBJ2-1; TRBD2 agrees at 10 bases. Germline-derived CDR1 and CDR2 are SGHTA and FQGNSA. The CDR3 totals 18 residues. V shed 2 bases and J 0 bases; nucleotides not matched to a gene: 7. The DNA of the CDR3 is TGTGCCAGCAGCTTACTAGCGGGAGCACCTTACTCCTACAATGAGCAGTTCTTC. Protein product: CASSLLAGAPYSYNEQFF.

The V call is TRBV9, the J call TRBJ2-1; maybe TRBD2 (6 bases). The germline V gene encodes CDR1 SGDLS and CDR2 YYNGEE. The length of the CDR3 is 16 residues. Trimming stripped 1 base from V and 3 bases from J, with 14 bases between. Here the CDR3 reads CASSVRNGSSYNEQFF. The CDR3 DNA follows: TGTGCCAGCAGCGTAAGGAACGGGAGTAGCTACAATGAGCAGTTCTTC.

This chain connects TRBV28 to TRBJ2-7; 7 bases agree with TRBD1. With 2 bases clipped from V and 4 bases from J, the junction kept 11 bases outside the gene matches. Germline V lookup: CDR1 MDHEN, CDR2 SYDVKM. The CDR3 covers 16 residues. CDR3 DNA: TGTGCCAGCAGTTTACTTACAGGGGAATCTTCGTACGAGCAGTACTTC. It encodes CASSLLTGESSYEQYF.

This chain uses TRBV4-1 with TRBJ2-7; weak D call: TRBD2 (6 bases). V was pared by 0 bases and J by 0 bases, with 18 bases between. The CDR3 covers 18 residues. CDR1 and CDR2 (germline): MGHRA, YSYEKL. CDR3 nucleotides: TGCGCCAGCAGCCAAGACTTCGGGAGCGGATCCCCCTCCTACGAGCAGTACTTC. As protein: CASSQDFGSGSPSYEQYF.

The rearrangement links TRBV7-2 to TRBJ2-5; unclear D gene. Germline V CDR1 and CDR2: SGHTA, FQGNSA. The CDR3 runs to 13 residues. The ends were cut back, 5 bases at V and 4 bases at J, with 11 bases in the middle. CDR3 region: CASSPYVGETQYF. CDR3 in DNA: TGTGCCAGCAGCCCGTACGTGGGAGAGACCCAGTACTTC.

The chain has TRBV15 and TRBJ2-7, with TRBD2 matching over 8 bases. V shed 1 base, J shed 3 bases, and the junction held 5 bases outside the gene matches. The V gene's germline CDR1 is LNHNV and CDR2 YYDKDF (reference sequence). The CDR3 is 15 amino acids. CDR3 DNA: TGTGCCACCAGCAGAGCCCCCAGCGGGAGCTACGAGCAGTACTTC. It specifies CATSRAPSGSYEQYF.

The chain combines TRBV28 with TRBJ2-7, with D perhaps assigned TRBD1 or TRBD2 (6 bases each). Germline loops: CDR1 MDHEN, CDR2 SYDVKM. CDR3 length: 13 amino acids. Trimming stripped 10 bases from V and 1 base from J, with 14 bases between. CDR3 sequence: CAIRTTGSYEQYF. For the CDR3, the DNA is TGTGCCATACGGACTACAGGGTCCTACGAGCAGTACTTC.

The chain recombines TRBV7-9 with TRBJ2-6; no clear D. V lost 3 bases and J lost 0, with 18 bases in between. The CDR3 consists of 19 residues. CDR1 is SEHNR, CDR2 FQNEAQ, per germline (reference sequence). The CDR3 region has the DNA TGTGCCAGCAGCTTTGGTTATCCCGACCTCAACTCTGGGGCCAACGTCCTGACTTTC. Its protein product is CASSFGYPDLNSGANVLTF.

The V call is TRBV27, the J call TRBJ2-2, with D perhaps assigned TRBD1 or TRBD2 (5 bases each). The CDR3 is made up of 17 amino acids. CDR1 is MNHEY, CDR2 SMNVEV, per germline (reference sequence). V lost 0 bases, J lost 4 bases, and 15 bases lay in between. CDR3: CASSLSGRGRGTGELFF. The CDR3 DNA is TGTGCCAGCAGTTTATCAGGTCGGGGCCGGGGCACCGGGGAGCTGTTTTTT.

The V call is TRBV20-1, the J call TRBJ2-1, with TRBD2 matching 10 bases. The germline CDR1 and CDR2 sequences are DFQATT and SNEGSKA (reference sequence). V was clipped by 0 bases and J by 4 bases; unmatched bases: 6. The CDR3 has 16 residues. In nucleotides, the CDR3 is TGCAGTGCTAGAGATATAGCGGGAGGCTATTACAATGAGCAGTTCTTC. This sequence encodes CSARDIAGGYYNEQFF.

The chain combines TRBV11-2 with TRBJ2-5, with TRBD1 matching 9 bases. The ends lost 5 bases at V and 5 bases at J; junction bases unmatched: 15. Germline CDR1 is SGHAT and CDR2 is FQNNGV. This CDR3 has 17 amino acids. CDR3 in amino acids: CASSPRTGTGMLETQYF. Written as DNA, the CDR3 is TGTGCCAGCAGCCCGCGAACCGGGACAGGGATGTTGGAGACCCAGTACTTC.

The V gene is TRBV19, the J gene TRBJ1-1; 7 bases line up with TRBD1. CDR1 is LNHDA, CDR2 SQIVND, per germline (reference sequence). Losses at the gene ends were 3 bases for V and 6 bases for J; bases not matched to a gene: 7. The CDR3 covers 14 residues. The CDR3 region is CASSIAGGIAEAFF. The CDR3, as DNA: TGTGCCAGTAGTATCGCAGGGGGTATCGCTGAAGCTTTCTTT. Full variable domain (remainder filled in from reference TRBV19 and TRBJ1-1): DGGITQSPKYLFRKEGQNVTLSCEQNLNHDAMYWYRQDPGQGLRLIYYSQIVNDFQKGDIAEGYSVSREKKESFPLTVTSAQKNPTAFYLCASSIAGGIAEAFFGQGTRLTVV.

As DNA, the CDR3 is TGCGCCAGCAGTCCGGCTTCCGGGGAGAAACTAGCGGGGCTAAGCTCCTACAATGAGCAGTTCTTC. This sequence encodes CASSPASGEKLAGLSSYNEQFF. The rearrangement links TRBV23-1 to TRBJ2-1; TRBD2 matches 10 bases. TRBV23-1 carries the ORF label, with uncertain function. J gave up 0 bases and V 4 bases, and 21 bases lay outside the gene matches. This CDR3 region has 22 residues.

The chain links TRBV27 to TRBJ1-2; the D gene is possibly TRBD1 (6 bases). CDR1 and CDR2 from the germline V gene are MNHEY and SMNVEV (reference sequence). Trimming stripped 4 bases from V and 4 bases from J, with 22 bases between. The CDR3 runs to 17 residues. The CDR3 DNA reads TGTGCCAGCAGTTCCCTGGCAGTAACAGGGAAAGGCTATGGCTACACCTTC. The encoded protein is CASSSLAVTGKGYGYTF.

The chain carries TRBV6-5 and TRBJ2-1, with TRBD1 identical over 8 bases. This CDR3 has 15 residues. Germline V gene data show CDR1 as MNHEY and CDR2 as SVGAGI. V shed 7 bases and J 10 bases; nucleotides not matched to a gene: 15. CDR3 nucleotide sequence: TGTGCCAGCACCCTACTCCCCTTCAGGGGGCGAGAGCAGTTCTTC. Protein sequence: CASTLLPFRGREQFF.

The chain links TRBV19 to TRBJ1-2; no definite D call. V was pared by 5 bases and J by 3 bases, with 10 bases between. This CDR3 is built from 13 residues. The germline gives CDR1 LNHDA, CDR2 SQIVND (reference sequence). This chain's CDR3 is CASSVTEDYGYTF. Here the CDR3 DNA reads TGTGCCAGTAGTGTCACAGAGGACTATGGCTACACCTTC.

This clonotype was recorded once. The chain combines TRBV13 with TRBJ1-1; maybe TRBD1 (6 bases). Germline values: CDR1 PRHDT, CDR2 FYEKMQ (reference sequence). CDR3 size: 13 residues. V was clipped by 8 bases and J by 3 bases, with 13 bases between them. As DNA, the CDR3 is TGTGCCAGCGTGGTAGGGGGGGACACTGAAGCTTTCTTT. Amino acid sequence: CASVVGGDTEAFF.

The chain has TRBV7-9 and TRBJ2-7; D could derive from TRBD1 or TRBD2 (5 bases each). Per germline, CDR1 SEHNR and CDR2 FQNEAQ (reference sequence). Deletions cut 2 bases from V and 3 bases from J, with 17 bases between. This CDR3 contains 16 residues. CDR3 bases: TGTGCCAGCAGCTTACGCCTGGGACGGGCTAACTACGAGCAGTACTTC. Translating it yields CASSLRLGRANYEQYF.

The rearrangement joins TRBV27 to TRBJ2-5, with 9 nucleotides matching TRBD2. V shed 5 bases, J shed 5 bases, and the junction held 18 bases outside the gene matches. Germline V gives CDR1 MNHEY, CDR2 SMNVEV (reference sequence). CDR3 size: 18 residues. The CDR3 spells CASSTTLGLAGEEETQYF. The CDR3 coding sequence is TGTGCCAGCAGTACAACTCTCGGCTTAGCGGGGGAGGAGGAGACCCAGTACTTC.

This chain connects TRBV2 to TRBJ2-5; D remains ambiguous. V lost 2 bases, J lost 4 bases, and 14 bases lay in between. Germline CDR1 is SNHLY and CDR2 is FYNNEI. The CDR3 length is 15 residues. For the CDR3, the DNA is TGTGCCAGCAGTGAAAATCTGGACCTTAGAGAGACCCAGTACTTC. As protein: CASSENLDLRETQYF.

The chain links TRBV27 to TRBJ2-1; D gene uncertain. The CDR3 contains 12 residues. V was trimmed by 6 bases and J by 16 bases, leaving 19 bases between them. Germline V CDR1 and CDR2: MNHEY, SMNVEV (reference sequence). The CDR3 protein is CASSPDKSSSFF. The CDR3 nucleotides read TGTGCCAGCAGCCCCGATAAGTCTTCTTCCTTCTTC.

This chain links TRBV6-5 with TRBJ2-7; tentatively, D is TRBD2 (5 bases). The CDR3 contains 14 residues. Deletions cut 0 bases from V and 3 bases from J, with 9 bases between. Germline V CDR1 and CDR2: MNHEY, SVGAGI. The CDR3 is CASSYSSAGYEQYF. In nucleotides, the CDR3 is TGTGCCAGCAGTTACTCGAGCGCGGGCTACGAGCAGTACTTC.

The J gene is TRBJ2-3, the V gene TRBV28, with a tentative D call TRBD2 (5 bases). The CDR3 is 15 amino acids. Trimming took off 5 bases at V and 0 bases at J, with 12 bases between the two ends. The V gene's germline CDR1 is MDHEN and CDR2 SYDVKM. The CDR3 here is CASSLRGASTDTQYF. In DNA form, the CDR3 reads TGTGCCAGCAGTCTCCGGGGAGCTAGCACAGATACGCAGTATTTT.

The chain uses TRBV27 and TRBJ2-1; 9 nucleotides match TRBD2. The V gene's germline CDR1 is MNHEY and CDR2 SMNVEV (reference sequence). Germline trimming cut 6 bases from V and 9 bases from J; bases unmatched to any gene: 6. CDR3 length: 13 residues. The chain's CDR3 is CASSWTSELEQFF. The CDR3, as DNA: TGTGCCAGCAGCTGGACTAGCGAACTTGAGCAGTTCTTC.

This rearrangement joins TRBV20-1 to TRBJ1-5, with no clear D. Germline assignment: CDR1 DFQATT and CDR2 SNEGSKA (reference sequence). CDR3 length: 13 residues. V was cut by 6 bases and J by 4 bases, with 13 bases left in between. The CDR3 sequence: CSALPSGNQPQHF. DNA of the CDR3: TGCAGTGCCCTACCCTCCGGGAATCAGCCCCAGCATTTT.

The rearrangement joins TRBV5-6 to TRBJ2-1; 7 bases line up with TRBD2. Trimming at V came to 4 bases and at J to 6 bases, leaving 4 bases not matched to a gene. Germline CDR1 and CDR2: SGHDT and YYEEEE. This CDR3 is built from 13 residues. CDR3 in amino acids: CASSIGLGNEQFF. The CDR3 nucleotides are TGTGCCAGCAGCATAGGACTAGGCAATGAGCAGTTCTTC.

The chain carries TRBV7-9 and TRBJ1-2, with D tentatively TRBD1 (5 bases). Germline V gene data show CDR1 as SEHNR and CDR2 as FQNEAQ (reference sequence). Trimming left V 5 bases short and J 5 bases short, with 15 bases between. This CDR3 has 14 residues. CDR3 sequence: CASSPVGTTYGYTF. CDR3 coding DNA: TGTGCCAGCAGCCCCGTCGGGACTACATATGGCTACACCTTC.

The chain couples TRBV28 to TRBJ2-3; TRBD2 might be the D (5 bases). Trimming pared 3 bases from V and 2 bases from J, leaving 18 bases between. CDR1 is MDHEN and CDR2 is SYDVKM in the germline V gene. The CDR3 totals 17 residues. The CDR3 spells CASSFHLADWDTDTQYF. The CDR3 DNA reads as TGTGCCAGCAGTTTTCACCTAGCCGATTGGGACACAGATACGCAGTATTTT.

The V gene is TRBV19, the J gene TRBJ1-5, with D uncertain. The CDR3 runs 15 residues. The V and J ends lost 10 bases and 0 bases respectively, with 16 bases between them. Germline lookup yields CDR1 LNHDA and CDR2 SQIVND (reference sequence). The CDR3 nucleotides are TGTGCCACCACAATGATGGCCACTAGCAATCAGCCCCAGCATTTT. Protein sequence: CATTMMATSNQPQHF.